Listed here is a single T cell receptor (beta chain). Its target is not known. A CD45RA+ naive subset and a CD45RA-negative memory subset were split from CD4+ cells. The sample originates from a study of shared clonotypes between healthy human individuals. Looking at the study overall: The study drew on two women and three men aged 18 to 49 as donors. Each donor had three CD4 naive, three CD4 memory, two CD8 naive and one CD8 memory plate. Study conclusions and caveats: Generation of non-shared clonotypes was less probable than generation of clonotypes shared by all four donors.

Assay: immunoSEQ multiplex PCR; the TCRdb copy retains only in-frame clones and omits some. The data show 2 million to 2.5 million clones, over 90% seen once. The CDR3 spans 14 residues. CDR1 and CDR2 from the germline V gene are SGDLS and YYNGEE. V lost 4 bases to trimming and J lost 1 base, with 11 bases between them. The rearrangement uses TRBV9 and TRBJ1-1; D is undetermined. Sample: naive CD4+ T cells from PBMCs. Subset given: CD45RA+ positively selected. The sequence was collected from a man in his late teens or twenties in good health. Some clones in this sample may be carry-over from other donors' samples. CDR3 protein: CASSSHHKNTEAFF. The DNA of the CDR3 is TGTGCCAGCAGCTCCCATCACAAGAACACTGAAGCTTTCTTT.